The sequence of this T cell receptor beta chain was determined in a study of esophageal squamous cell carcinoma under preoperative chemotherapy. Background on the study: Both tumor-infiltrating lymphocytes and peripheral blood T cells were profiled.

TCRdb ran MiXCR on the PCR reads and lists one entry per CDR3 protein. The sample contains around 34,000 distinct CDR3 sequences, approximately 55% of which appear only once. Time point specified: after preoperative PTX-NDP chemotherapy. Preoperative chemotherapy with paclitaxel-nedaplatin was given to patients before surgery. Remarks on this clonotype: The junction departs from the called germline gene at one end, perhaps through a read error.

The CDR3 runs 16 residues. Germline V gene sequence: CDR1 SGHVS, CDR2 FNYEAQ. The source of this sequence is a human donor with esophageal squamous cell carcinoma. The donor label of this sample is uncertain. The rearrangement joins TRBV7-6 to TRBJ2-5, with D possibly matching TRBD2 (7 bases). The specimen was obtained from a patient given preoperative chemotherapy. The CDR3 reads CASSGGRGGGQDTQYF. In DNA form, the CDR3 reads TGTGCCAGCAGCGGAGGGAGGGGCGGGGGCCAAGATACCCAGTACTTC.